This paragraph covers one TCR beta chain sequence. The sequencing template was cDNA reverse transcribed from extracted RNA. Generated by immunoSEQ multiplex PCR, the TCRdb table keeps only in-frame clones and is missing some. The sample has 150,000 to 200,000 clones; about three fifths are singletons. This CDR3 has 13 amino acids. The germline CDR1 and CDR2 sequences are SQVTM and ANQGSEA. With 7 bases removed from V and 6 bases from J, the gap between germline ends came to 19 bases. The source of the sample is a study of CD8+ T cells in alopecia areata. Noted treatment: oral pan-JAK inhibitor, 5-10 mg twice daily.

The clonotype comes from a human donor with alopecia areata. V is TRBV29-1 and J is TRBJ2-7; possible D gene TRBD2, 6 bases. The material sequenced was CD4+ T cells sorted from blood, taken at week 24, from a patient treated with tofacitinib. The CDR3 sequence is CSARRDLRGEQYF. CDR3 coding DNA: TGCAGCGCCCGGAGGGACCTGAGGGGCGAGCAGTACTTC.